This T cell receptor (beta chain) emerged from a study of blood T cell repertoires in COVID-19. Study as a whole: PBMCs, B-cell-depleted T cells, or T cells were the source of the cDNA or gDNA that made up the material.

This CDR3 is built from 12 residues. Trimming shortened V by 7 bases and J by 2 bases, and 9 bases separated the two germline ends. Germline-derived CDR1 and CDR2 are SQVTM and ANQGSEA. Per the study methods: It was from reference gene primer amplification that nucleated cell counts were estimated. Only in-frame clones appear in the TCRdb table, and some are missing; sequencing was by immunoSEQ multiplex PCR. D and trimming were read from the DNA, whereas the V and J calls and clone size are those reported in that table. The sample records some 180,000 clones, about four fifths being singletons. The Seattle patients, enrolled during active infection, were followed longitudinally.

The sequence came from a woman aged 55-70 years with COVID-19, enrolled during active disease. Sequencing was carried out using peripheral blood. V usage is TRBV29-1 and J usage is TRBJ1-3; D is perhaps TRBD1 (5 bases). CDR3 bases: TGCAGCGGGGGAGGGGCTGGAAACACCATATATTTT. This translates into CSGGGAGNTIYF. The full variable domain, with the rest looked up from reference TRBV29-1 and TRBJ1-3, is SAVISQKPSRDICQRGTSLTIQCQVDSQVTMMFWYRQQPGQSLTLIATANQGSEATYESGFVIDKFPISRPNLTFSTLTVSNMSPEDSSIYLCSGGGAGNTIYFGEGSWLTVV.